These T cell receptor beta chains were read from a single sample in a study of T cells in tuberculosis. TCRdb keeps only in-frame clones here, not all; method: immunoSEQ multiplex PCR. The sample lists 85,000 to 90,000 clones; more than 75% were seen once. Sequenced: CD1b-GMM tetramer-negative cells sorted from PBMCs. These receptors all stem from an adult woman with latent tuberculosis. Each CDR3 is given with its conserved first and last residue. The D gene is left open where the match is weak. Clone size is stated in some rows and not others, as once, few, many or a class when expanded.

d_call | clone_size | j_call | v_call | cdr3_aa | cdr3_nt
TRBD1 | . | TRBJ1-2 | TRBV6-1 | CASRSGTANYGYTF | TGTGCCAGCAGGTCCGGGACAGCTAACTATGGCTACACCTTC
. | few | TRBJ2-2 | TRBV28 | CASSDFGTQNTGELFF | TGTGCCAGCAGTGACTTCGGGACTCAGAACACCGGGGAGCTGTTTTTT
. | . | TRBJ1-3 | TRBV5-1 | CASSSGTLSGNTIYF | TGCGCCAGCAGCTCCGGGACACTCTCTGGAAACACCATATATTTT
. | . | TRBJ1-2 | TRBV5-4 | CASSPLGGAYGYTF | TGTGCCAGCAGCCCTCTTGGAGGGGCCTATGGCTACACCTTC
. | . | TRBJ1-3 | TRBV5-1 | CASSPGISGNTIYF | TGCGCCAGCAGCCCGGGTATCAGTGGAAACACCATATATTTT
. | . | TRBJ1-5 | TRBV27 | CASSAQGVGSQPQHF | TGTGCCAGCAGTGCCCAAGGGGTCGGAAGTCAGCCCCAGCATTTT
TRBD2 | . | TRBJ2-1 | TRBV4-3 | CASSQGLAGRYEQFF | TGCGCCAGCAGCCAAGGACTAGCGGGGAGGTATGAGCAGTTCTTC
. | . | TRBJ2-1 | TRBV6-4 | CASSDVAGKWIF | TGTGCCAGCAGTGACGTGGCAGGGAAATGGATCTTC
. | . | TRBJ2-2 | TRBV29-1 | CSVGGVGGELFF | TGCAGCGTTGGGGGAGTTGGCGGGGAGCTGTTTTTT
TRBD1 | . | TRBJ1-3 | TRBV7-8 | CASSSGGTAGNTIYF | TGTGCCAGCAGCTCAGGCGGGACAGCTGGAAACACCATATATTTT
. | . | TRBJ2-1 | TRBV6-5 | CASRKYYNEQFF | TGTGCCAGCAGAAAATATTACAATGAGCAGTTCTTC
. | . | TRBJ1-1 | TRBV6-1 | CASVTDKAFF | TGTGCCAGCGTGACAGATAAAGCTTTCTTT
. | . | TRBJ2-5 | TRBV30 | CAWSGQPQETQYF | TGTGCCTGGTCCGGACAGCCCCAAGAGACCCAGTACTTC
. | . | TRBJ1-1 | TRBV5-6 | CASSTLGGDTEAFF | TGTGCCAGCAGCACCCTTGGGGGGGACACTGAAGCTTTCTTT
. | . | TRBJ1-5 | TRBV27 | CASSVTGYDPGQPQHF | TGTGCCAGCAGTGTTACAGGGTATGATCCGGGTCAGCCCCAGCATTTT
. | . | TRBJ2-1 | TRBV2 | CASRRTLHEQFF | TGTGCCAGCAGGCGAACTCTCCATGAGCAGTTCTTC
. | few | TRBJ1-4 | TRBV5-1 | CASKGGASGEKLFF | TGCGCCAGCAAAGGGGGGGCCTCGGGTGAAAAACTGTTTTTT
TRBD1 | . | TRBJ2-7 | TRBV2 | CASSEYRTGNYEQYF | TGTGCCAGCAGTGAGTACCGGACAGGGAACTACGAGCAGTACTTC
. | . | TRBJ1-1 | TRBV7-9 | CASSLPGGVNTEAFF | TGTGCCAGCAGCTTACCGGGGGGAGTGAACACTGAAGCTTTCTTT